These 7 T cell receptor beta chains were sequenced from one sample in a study of blood T cells in healthy people across ages. Through a sample-barcoded 5' primer and a J-beta primer mix, a second PCR was run for about 6 to 11 cycles. TCRdb passed the 5' RACE reads through MiXCR, listing each CDR3 protein once. The sample consists of over 1,200,000 distinct CDR3 sequences, approximately 60% of them appearing once. Sequenced: blood. All receptors come from a man aged 18-30 years in good health.

This clonotype has a handful of counts. The chain couples TRBV6-1 to TRBJ2-1; D ambiguous. Trimming shortened V by 2 bases and J by 15 bases, and 14 bases separated the two germline ends. Germline-derived CDR1 and CDR2 are MNHNS and SASEGT. The CDR3 totals 12 residues. This chain's CDR3 is CASSELDQLLFF. The CDR3 DNA follows: TGTGCCAGCAGTGAACTAGACCAACTTCTGTTCTTC.

V gene TRBV20-1 combines with J gene TRBJ1-5; D may be TRBD1 (6 bases). This CDR3 comprises 13 residues. V was clipped by 6 bases and J by 3 bases, with 12 bases between them. CDR1 is DFQATT, CDR2 SNEGSKA, per germline (reference sequence). The DNA for the CDR3 is TGCAGTGCCCCTGGACAGCACAATCAGCCCCAGCATTTT. Translating it yields CSAPGQHNQPQHF.

This sequence joins TRBV9 and TRBJ2-7; the D is unclear. The CDR3 totals 13 residues. The germline V gene encodes CDR1 SGDLS and CDR2 YYNGEE. The V end was cut by 0 bases, the J end by 7 bases, with 11 bases between. The CDR3 DNA sequence: TGTGCCAGCAGCGTAGGGGTCCGTCAGGAGCAGTACTTC. The encoded protein is CASSVGVRQEQYF.

V usage is TRBV6-2 or TRBV6-3 and J usage is TRBJ2-3; D is perhaps TRBD2 (7 bases). CDR3 size: 15 residues. V lost 5 bases, J lost 5 bases, and 17 bases lay in between. In germline, CDR1 is MNHEY, CDR2 SVGEGT. For the CDR3, the DNA is TGTGCCAGCAGTGCGCTAGGGGGGGAGCAAGATACGCAGTATTTT. Amino acids: CASSALGGEQDTQYF.

This chain uses TRBV2 with TRBJ2-7; 8 positions agree with TRBD2. Trimming at V came to 8 bases and at J to 4 bases, leaving 13 bases not matched to a gene. CDR1 and CDR2 (germline): SNHLY, FYNNEI. The CDR3 is 15 residues long. The CDR3 spells CASHGYQREKYEQYF. For the CDR3, the DNA is TGTGCCAGCCATGGCTACCAGCGGGAGAAGTACGAGCAGTACTTC.

Notes on this clonotype: Compared with germline, one end of the junction differs, possibly owing to a read error. The chain combines TRBV7-2 with TRBJ2-6; a possible D gene is TRBD1 (5 bases). The CDR3 loop spans 15 amino acids. Germline V gene lookup returns CDR1 SGHTA and CDR2 FQGNSA. CDR3 amino acids: CASRFDRSGANVLTF. DNA for the CDR3: TGTGCCAGCAGATTTGACCGCTCTGGGGCCAACGTTCTGACTTTC.

This clonotype was counted between two and nine times. The chain recombines TRBV6-2 or TRBV6-3 with TRBJ2-7, with 9 nucleotides matching TRBD1. The CDR3 is 16 residues long. Looked up from germline, CDR1 is MNHEY and CDR2 is SVGEGT. V trimming: 0 bases; J trimming: 2 bases; junction bases outside the gene matches: 5. The CDR3 DNA is TGTGCCAGCAGTTACTCTCCGGGACAGGGCACCTACGAGCAGTACTTC. It is translated as CASSYSPGQGTYEQYF.